This T cell receptor beta chain stems from a study of blood T cell repertoires in COVID-19 (TCRdb year 2020). The study in broad terms: Samples from collaborators originated in the United States, Italy and Spain and spanned both the acute and convalescent phases of COVID-19. The prospective study material was composed of cDNA or gDNA derived from T cells, B-cell-depleted T cells, or PBMCs. The dataset comprised deeply sampled blood TCRbeta repertoires from subjects exposed to, actively infected with, or recovered from COVID-19. The repertoires were released in a freely available public database intended as a resource for research on the immune response to SARS-CoV-2. Samples were obtained from the ongoing ImmuneRACE study (first 160 participants) and from 1,254 subjects provided by 6 global collaborators. Nearly every sample came with metadata listing a de-identified subject ID, COVID-19 status, age in years and sex. HLA class I and class II types, where available, came from metadata supplied by the sample provider rather than from assay-based typing.

The immunoSEQ Assay, a bias-controlled multiplex PCR, was used to amplify TCRbeta CDR3 regions from genomic DNA. The authors' pipeline ran thus. Within the assay, amplification of reference gene primers was used to estimate how many nucleated cells each sample contained. To quantify the absolute abundance of each unique TCRbeta CDR3 rearrangement, sequence reads were collapsed and filtered. For each sample, productive Simpson clonality was calculated as the square root of Simpson's diversity index over productive rearrangements. In TCRdb, the immuneACCESS table is reduced to in-frame sequences with V and J assigned. These tables do not hold every clone; where another copy was compared, an unresolved V gene accounts for under half, and the others remain unexplained. V and J calls and clone size are given by that table; D and trimming were obtained from the DNA. Present in this sample are about 250,000 clones, about nine tenths of which were seen just once. More than 1.5% of the sample rests with the top ten.

The germline V gene (reference sequence) yields PRHDT for CDR1 and FYEKMQ for CDR2. The junction shows trimming of 1 base on V and 3 bases on J, plus 7 bases between the germline ends. The CDR3 contains 15 residues, cysteine and phenylalanine counted. Only the CDR3 DNA is retained, 45 bases long and in frame from the first base. Enrolling through a virtual design, the prospective study's participants ranged in age from roughly 18 to 95 years and lived across some 23 United States geographic areas. Cohort assignment in the prospective study relied on participant-reported clinical history from a screening survey and a study questionnaire. ImmuneRACE Cohort 3 recovered participants were defined by two consecutive negative NP/OP PCR tests, healthcare professional clearance, or symptom resolution. In the prospective study, whole blood, serum and a nasopharyngeal or oropharyngeal swab were collected from each participant by mobile phlebotomists. Over an approximately 2-month period, participants in the prospective study had the option of providing additional blood draws and questionnaires. Before DNA extraction, prospective study blood samples were shipped either frozen or at room temperature.

Regarding this clone: Its antigen remains undetermined. No base qualities exist here, and no much larger clone lies one base off it.

General study outcomes and caveats: The quantity of clinical and demographic metadata differed by source and by participant and was supplied without curation.

Sequencing was done on a sample of PBMCs or T cells enriched from blood (not recorded which). The rearrangement joined TRBV13 to TRBJ1-6; the D segment cannot be called with confidence. The TCR comes from a man aged 35 to 55 who had recovered from COVID-19. DNA sequence: TGTGCCAGCAGCTTAGCAAGACACTATAATTCACCCCTCCACTTT. Protein translation: CASSLARHYNSPLHF.